This record concerns one TCR beta chain sequence. Assay: immunoSEQ multiplex PCR; the TCRdb copy retains only in-frame clones and omits some. The table includes under 80,000 clones, approximately 93% detected once. The record originates from a study of control samples from healthy donors and cancer patients. V lost 0 bases and J 1 base, leaving 4 bases between the germline ends. Per germline, CDR1 SGHRS and CDR2 YFSETQ. This CDR3 comprises 13 residues. The receptor comes from a woman aged 40 to 50 with lung cancer. The genes are TRBV5-1 and TRBJ2-5; no clear D gene. The sample taken for sequencing was PBMCs. The CDR3 nucleotides read TGCGCCAGCAGCTTGGGTATCCAAGAGACCCAGTACTTC. This translates into CASSLGIQETQYF. The entire variable domain, with the rest obtained from reference TRBV5-1 and TRBJ2-5, is as follows: KAGVTQTPRYLIKTRGQQVTLSCSPISGHRSVSWYQQTPGQGLQFLFEYFSETQRNKGNFPGRFSGRQFSNSRSEMNVSTLELGDSALYLCASSLGIQETQYFGPGTRLLVL.